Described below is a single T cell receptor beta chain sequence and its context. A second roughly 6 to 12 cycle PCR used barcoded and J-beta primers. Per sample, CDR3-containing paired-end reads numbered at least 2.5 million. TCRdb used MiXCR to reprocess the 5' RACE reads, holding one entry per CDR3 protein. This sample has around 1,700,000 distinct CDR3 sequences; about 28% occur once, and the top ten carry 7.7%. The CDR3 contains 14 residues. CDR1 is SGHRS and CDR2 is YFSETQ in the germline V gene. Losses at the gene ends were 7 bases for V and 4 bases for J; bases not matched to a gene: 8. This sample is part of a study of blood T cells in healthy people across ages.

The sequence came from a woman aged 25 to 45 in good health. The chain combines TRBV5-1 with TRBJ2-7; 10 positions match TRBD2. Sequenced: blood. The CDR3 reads CASRTAGGHYEQYF. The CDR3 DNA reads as TGCGCCAGCCGGACAGCGGGGGGGCATTACGAGCAGTACTTC.